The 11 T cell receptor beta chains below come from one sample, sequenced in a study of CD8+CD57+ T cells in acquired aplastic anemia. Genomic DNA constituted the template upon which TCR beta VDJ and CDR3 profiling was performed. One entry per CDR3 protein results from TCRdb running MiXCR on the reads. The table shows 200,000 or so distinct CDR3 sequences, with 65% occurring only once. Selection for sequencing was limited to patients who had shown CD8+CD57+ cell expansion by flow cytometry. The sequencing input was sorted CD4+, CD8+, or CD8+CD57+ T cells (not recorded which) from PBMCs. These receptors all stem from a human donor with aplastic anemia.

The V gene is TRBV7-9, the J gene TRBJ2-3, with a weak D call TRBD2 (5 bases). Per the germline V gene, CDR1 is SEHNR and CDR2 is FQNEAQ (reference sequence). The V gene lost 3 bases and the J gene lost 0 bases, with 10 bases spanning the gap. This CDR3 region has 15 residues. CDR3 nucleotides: TGTGCCAGCAGCTTCACGGGAACAAGCACAGATACGCAGTATTTT. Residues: CASSFTGTSTDTQYF.

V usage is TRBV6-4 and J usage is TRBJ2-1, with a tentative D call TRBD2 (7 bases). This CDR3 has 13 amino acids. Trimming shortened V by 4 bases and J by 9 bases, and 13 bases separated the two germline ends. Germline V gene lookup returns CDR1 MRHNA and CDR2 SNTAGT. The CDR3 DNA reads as TGTGCCAGCAGTGGGCTAGGGGGGGGTGAGCAGTTCTTC. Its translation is CASSGLGGGEQFF.

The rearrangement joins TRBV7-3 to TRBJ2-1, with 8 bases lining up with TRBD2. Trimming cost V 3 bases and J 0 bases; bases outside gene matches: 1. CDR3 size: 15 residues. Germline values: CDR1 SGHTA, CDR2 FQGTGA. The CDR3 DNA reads TGTGCCAGCAGCTTGGGGACTAGCTCCTACAATGAGCAGTTCTTC. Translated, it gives CASSLGTSSYNEQFF.

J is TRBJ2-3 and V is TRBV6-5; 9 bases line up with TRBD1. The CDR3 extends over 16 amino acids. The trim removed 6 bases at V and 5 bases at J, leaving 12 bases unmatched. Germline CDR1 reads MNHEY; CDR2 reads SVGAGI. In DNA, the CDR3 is TGTGCCAGCAGCCGCCTGACAGGGGGATTGAGAGATACGCAGTATTTT. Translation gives CASSRLTGGLRDTQYF.

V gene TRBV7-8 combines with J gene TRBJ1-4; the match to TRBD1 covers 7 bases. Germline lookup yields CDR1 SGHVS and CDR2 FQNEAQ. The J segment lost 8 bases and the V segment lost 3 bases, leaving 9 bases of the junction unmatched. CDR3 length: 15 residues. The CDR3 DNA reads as TGTGCCAGCAGCTTCCAGACAGGGATGGACGAAAAACTGTTTTTT. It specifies CASSFQTGMDEKLFF.

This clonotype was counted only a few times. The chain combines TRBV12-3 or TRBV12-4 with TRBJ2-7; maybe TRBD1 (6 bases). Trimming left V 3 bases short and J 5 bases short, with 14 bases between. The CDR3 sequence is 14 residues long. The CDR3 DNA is TGTGCCAGCAGTTTTGAACAGGGTAAAGACGAGCAGTACTTC. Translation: CASSFEQGKDEQYF.

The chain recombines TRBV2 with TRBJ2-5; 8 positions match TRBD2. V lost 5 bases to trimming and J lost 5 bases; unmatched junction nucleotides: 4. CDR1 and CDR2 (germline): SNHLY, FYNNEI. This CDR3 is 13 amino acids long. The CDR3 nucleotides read TGTGCCAGCAGTAGGGAGCGGGGGGAGACCCAGTACTTC. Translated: CASSRERGETQYF. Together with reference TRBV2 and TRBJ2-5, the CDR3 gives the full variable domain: EPEVTQTPSHQVTQMGQEVILRCVPISNHLYFYWYRQILGQKVEFLVSFYNNEISEKSEIFDDQFSVERPDGSNFTLKIRSTKLEDSAMYFCASSRERGETQYFGPGTRLLVL.

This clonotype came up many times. CDR3 in amino acids: CASRKRADTQYF. The CDR3 DNA is TGTGCCAGCAGGAAGAGGGCAGATACGCAGTATTTT. The chain couples TRBV7-2 to TRBJ2-3, with D tentatively TRBD2 (5 bases). Trimming removed 6 bases from V and 4 bases from J, with 8 bases in between. The germline CDR1 and CDR2 sequences are SGHTA and FQGNSA. The CDR3 totals 12 residues.

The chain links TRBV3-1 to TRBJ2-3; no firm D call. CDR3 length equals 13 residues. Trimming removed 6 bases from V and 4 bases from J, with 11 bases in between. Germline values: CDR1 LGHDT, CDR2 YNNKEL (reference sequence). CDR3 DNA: TGTGCCAGCAGGGATCCGCCCGCAGATACGCAGTATTTT. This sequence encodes CASRDPPADTQYF.

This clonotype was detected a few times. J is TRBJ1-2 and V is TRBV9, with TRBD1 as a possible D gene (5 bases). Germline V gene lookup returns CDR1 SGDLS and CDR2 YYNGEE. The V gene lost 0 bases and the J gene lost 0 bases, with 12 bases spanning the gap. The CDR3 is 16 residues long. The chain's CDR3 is CASSVATGESNYGYTF. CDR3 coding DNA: TGTGCCAGCAGCGTAGCTACGGGGGAGTCTAACTATGGCTACACCTTC.

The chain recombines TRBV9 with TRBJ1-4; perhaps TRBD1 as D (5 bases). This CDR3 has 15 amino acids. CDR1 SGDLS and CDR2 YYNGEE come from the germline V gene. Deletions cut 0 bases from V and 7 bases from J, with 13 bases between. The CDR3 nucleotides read TGTGCCAGCAGCGTAGAGGGCAGGGCTAGTGAAAAACTGTTTTTT. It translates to CASSVEGRASEKLFF.